The 27 T cell receptor beta chains reported below all come from one sample, sequenced in a study of cytomegalovirus exposure and HLA in healthy donors. The PCR used 60 Vbeta and 13 Jbeta primers. Clones were sequenced by immunoSEQ multiplex PCR, and TCRdb holds only the in-frame ones, with some missing. The sample carries about 110,000 clones, about 70% recorded once. The source material was PBMCs. The receptors shown here come from a woman in her twenties or thirties in good health and CMV-seronegative.

V and J are TRBV15 and TRBJ1-2, with D perhaps matching TRBD1 (6 bases). This CDR3 spans 15 amino acids. V was cut by 0 bases and J by 8 bases, with 16 bases left in between. Germline V gene lookup returns CDR1 LNHNV and CDR2 YYDKDF (reference sequence). DNA for the CDR3: TGTGCCACCAGCAGAGACAGGGGCCCTCCAGGAGGCTACACCTTC. Its protein is CATSRDRGPPGGYTF.

A few counts support this clone. J is TRBJ2-7 and V is TRBV2, with a weak D call TRBD2 (6 bases). Looked up from germline, CDR1 is SNHLY and CDR2 is FYNNEI. The CDR3 spans 14 residues. V gave up 8 bases and J gave up 7 bases, with 21 bases separating them. The DNA of the CDR3 is TGTGCCAGCGATCCCGGGAGCAGGGCGGGTGAGCAGTACTTC. Protein: CASDPGSRAGEQYF. Full variable domain (outside the CDR3, taken from reference TRBV2 and TRBJ2-7): EPEVTQTPSHQVTQMGQEVILRCVPISNHLYFYWYRQILGQKVEFLVSFYNNEISEKSEIFDDQFSVERPDGSNFTLKIRSTKLEDSAMYFCASDPGSRAGEQYFGPGTRLTVT.

This rearrangement joins TRBV2 to TRBJ2-6; 7 bases are shared with TRBD1. J was trimmed by 1 base and V by 7 bases; bases with no gene match: 1. Germline V gene data show CDR1 as SNHLY and CDR2 as FYNNEI. The CDR3 covers 14 residues. CDR3 DNA: TGTGCCAGCAAACAGGGGTCTGGGGCCAACGTCCTGACTTTC. Its protein is CASKQGSGANVLTF. Full variable domain (outside the CDR3, taken from reference TRBV2 and TRBJ2-6): EPEVTQTPSHQVTQMGQEVILRCVPISNHLYFYWYRQILGQKVEFLVSFYNNEISEKSEIFDDQFSVERPDGSNFTLKIRSTKLEDSAMYFCASKQGSGANVLTFGAGSRLTVL.

The J gene is TRBJ2-1, the V gene TRBV2; 9 bases fit TRBD2. The V segment lost 0 bases and the J segment 6 bases; nucleotides outside the gene matches: 3. CDR3 size: 15 residues. Germline lookup yields CDR1 SNHLY and CDR2 FYNNEI. The CDR3 DNA is TGTGCCAGCAGTGAAGCGACTAGCGGAAGCAATGAGCAGTTCTTC. It is translated as CASSEATSGSNEQFF.

This clone came up a few times. The chain joins TRBV30 to TRBJ1-2; D might be TRBD1 (5 bases). The CDR3 consists of 14 residues. Germline assignment: CDR1 GTSNPN and CDR2 SVGIG (reference sequence). V dropped 4 bases and J dropped 8 bases, with 20 bases sitting between them. The DNA of the CDR3 is TGTGCCTGGATTTCCGGGACTTCAGGTCGCGGCTACACCTTC. This sequence encodes CAWISGTSGRGYTF.

V gene TRBV7-2 combines with J gene TRBJ2-7; D ambiguous. The germline CDR1 and CDR2 sequences are SGHTA and FQGNSA. Trimming stripped 6 bases from V and 5 bases from J, with 20 bases between. The length of the CDR3 is 15 residues. CDR3 coding DNA: TGTGCCAGCAGTCACGAAATTACCGGTAACGACGAGCAGTACTTC. Residues: CASSHEITGNDEQYF.

The chain employs TRBV29-1 and TRBJ1-1; 8 bases are a match to TRBD1. Trimming cost V 4 bases and J 8 bases; bases outside gene matches: 3. This CDR3 is 11 amino acids long. Germline V gene lookup returns CDR1 SQVTM and CDR2 ANQGSEA. CDR3 amino acids: CSVVGTGEAFF. Here the CDR3 DNA reads TGCAGCGTTGTAGGGACAGGAGAAGCTTTCTTT.

The V and J genes are TRBV19 and TRBJ1-2, with a possible D match to TRBD1 (6 bases). V was cut by 6 bases and J by 3 bases, with 14 bases left in between. The CDR3 is 14 amino acids. Germline V CDR1 and CDR2: LNHDA, SQIVND (reference sequence). CDR3 loop: CASSPQGRDYGYTF. The CDR3 DNA reads TGTGCCAGTAGCCCCCAGGGGAGGGACTATGGCTACACCTTC.

This clone turned up a few times. The chain recombines TRBV5-4 with TRBJ2-5, with 12 bases that match TRBD2. This CDR3 contains 16 residues. CDR1 and CDR2 from the germline V gene are SGHNT and YYREEE (reference sequence). V was pared by 3 bases and J by 1 base, with 4 bases of the junction left unmatched. The DNA for the CDR3 is TGTGCCAGCAGCTCGCGACTAGCGGGGGCCCAAGAGACCCAGTACTTC. This sequence encodes CASSSRLAGAQETQYF.

The chain is built from TRBV6-5 and TRBJ2-7; 7 nucleotides align to TRBD1. The CDR3 sequence is 16 residues long. Germline CDR1 is MNHEY and CDR2 is SVGAGI. The V segment lost 0 bases and the J segment 2 bases; nucleotides outside the gene matches: 7. This CDR3 reads CASSYSRQGSTYEQYF. In nucleotides, the CDR3 is TGTGCCAGCAGTTACTCGAGACAGGGTTCCACCTACGAGCAGTACTTC.

The chain has TRBV27 and TRBJ1-2, with 8 bases matching TRBD1. CDR3 length equals 15 residues. Germline CDR1 is MNHEY and CDR2 is SMNVEV (reference sequence). V dropped 5 bases and J dropped 1; count of bases not matched to a gene: 6. The CDR3 is CASSPRDRSNYGYTF. In nucleotides, the CDR3 is TGTGCCAGCAGTCCACGGGACAGGAGTAACTATGGCTACACCTTC.

This clone appeared a few times. This chain connects TRBV5-1 to TRBJ1-5; possible D gene TRBD1, 5 bases. The CDR3 is made up of 15 amino acids. The V gene lost 1 base and the J gene lost 0 bases, with 8 bases spanning the gap. Per germline, CDR1 SGHRS and CDR2 YFSETQ. The CDR3 sequence is CASSLTGDSNQPQHF. The DNA for the CDR3 is TGCGCCAGCAGCTTGACAGGTGATAGCAATCAGCCCCAGCATTTT.

The V call is TRBV15, the J call TRBJ1-4, with 8 bases matching TRBD1. Germline V lookup: CDR1 LNHNV, CDR2 YYDKDF (reference sequence). The CDR3 is 15 residues long. Trimming removed 5 bases from V and 4 bases from J; junction bases left unmatched: 6. CDR3 residues: CATSVRGLDNEKLFF. For the CDR3, the DNA is TGTGCCACCAGCGTCAGGGGGCTTGATAATGAAAAACTGTTTTTT.

The J gene is TRBJ2-5, the V gene TRBV30; TRBD2 matches 9 bases. Trimming cost V 2 bases and J 3 bases; bases outside gene matches: 7. CDR1 and CDR2 from the germline V gene are GTSNPN and SVGIG (reference sequence). CDR3 size: 15 residues. The CDR3 DNA is TGTGCCTGGAGTCAGGAGAGACTAGCGGAAGAGACCCAGTACTTC. Its translation is CAWSQERLAEETQYF.

V usage is TRBV5-1 and J usage is TRBJ2-2; D not certain. Germline CDR1 reads SGHRS; CDR2 reads YFSETQ. V was pared by 4 bases and J by 9 bases, with 7 bases between. CDR3 length equals 11 residues. The DNA of the CDR3 is TGCGCCAGCAGCACAAATAGGGAGCTGTTTTTT. This gives the protein CASSTNRELFF. Complete variable domain (other parts from reference TRBV5-1 and TRBJ2-2): KAGVTQTPRYLIKTRGQQVTLSCSPISGHRSVSWYQQTPGQGLQFLFEYFSETQRNKGNFPGRFSGRQFSNSRSEMNVSTLELGDSALYLCASSTNRELFFGEGSRLTVL.

The chain uses TRBV27 and TRBJ1-2; D is perhaps TRBD1 (5 bases). CDR1 and CDR2 (germline): MNHEY, SMNVEV (reference sequence). This CDR3 is 15 amino acids long. V gave up 4 bases and J gave up 8 bases, with 20 bases separating them. CDR3 bases: TGTGCCAGCAGTTCCGCGGGTCCAAGGGGAGGAGGCTACACCTTC. Protein sequence: CASSSAGPRGGGYTF.

The chain joins TRBV13 to TRBJ1-2; tentative D call: TRBD1 (5 bases). CDR1 is PRHDT, CDR2 FYEKMQ, per germline (reference sequence). Trimming removed 4 bases from V and 0 bases from J, with 12 bases in between. CDR3 length: 15 residues. The CDR3 DNA sequence: TGTGCCAGCAGCTCTCAGGGAACCGCTAACTATGGCTACACCTTC. Translated: CASSSQGTANYGYTF. The entire variable domain, with the rest obtained from reference TRBV13 and TRBJ1-2, is as follows: AAGVIQSPRHLIKEKRETATLKCYPIPRHDTVYWYQQGPGQDPQFLISFYEKMQSDKGSIPDRFSAQQFSDYHSELNMSSLELGDSALYFCASSSQGTANYGYTFGSGTRLTVV.

The V gene is TRBV6-4, the J gene TRBJ2-7; 11 bases are a match to TRBD1. Looked up from germline, CDR1 is MRHNA and CDR2 is SNTAGT. Losses at the gene ends were 6 bases for V and 0 bases for J; bases not matched to a gene: 7. The CDR3 extends over 16 amino acids. CDR3 coding DNA: TGTGCCAGCAGCTGGACAGGGGGCCTAACCTCCTACGAGCAGTACTTC. Translating it yields CASSWTGGLTSYEQYF.

Note on this clone: Other nucleotide sequences from this sample produce the same CDR3. The chain's CDR3 is CASSLQGTEAFF. The CDR3 DNA reads TGTGCCAGCAGCCTACAGGGCACTGAAGCTTTCTTT. The V and J genes are TRBV11-3 and TRBJ1-1, with a weak D call TRBD1 (6 bases). Trimming removed 5 bases from V and 4 bases from J, with 8 bases in between. This CDR3 has 12 amino acids. Germline CDR1 is SGHNT and CDR2 is YENEEA.

The rearrangement uses TRBV20-1 and TRBJ1-1; D uncertain. CDR3 length equals 10 residues. Trimming took 4 bases from V and 10 from J, leaving 10 bases between them. Germline V lookup: CDR1 DFQATT, CDR2 SNEGSKA (reference sequence). The CDR3 protein is CSATRGAAFF. As DNA, the CDR3 is TGCAGTGCTACTAGAGGTGCAGCTTTCTTT.

The chain employs TRBV5-1 and TRBJ1-1, with 8 bases aligning to TRBD1. Germline CDR1 and CDR2: SGHRS and YFSETQ. V shed 4 bases, J shed 0 bases, and the junction held 2 bases outside the gene matches. There are 14 residues in the CDR3. DNA of the CDR3: TGCGCCAGCAGCGACAGGGGTATGAACACTGAAGCTTTCTTT. Translated: CASSDRGMNTEAFF.

V usage is TRBV30 and J usage is TRBJ1-5; TRBD1 matches 10 bases. V shed 0 bases and J 6 bases; nucleotides not matched to a gene: 11. This CDR3 has 17 residues. The germline gives CDR1 GTSNPN, CDR2 SVGIG (reference sequence). The DNA for the CDR3 is TGTGCCTGGAGTGTTCGGGACAGGGGAGTCGGGGGTCAGCCCCAGCATTTT. It translates to CAWSVRDRGVGGQPQHF.

The chain employs TRBV7-9 and TRBJ1-6, with D perhaps TRBD1 (6 bases). Germline CDR1 SEHNR, CDR2 FQNEAQ (reference sequence). This CDR3 is 17 amino acids long. V was pared by 3 bases and J by 7 bases, with 19 bases between. Here the CDR3 reads CASSLGQSGARNSPLHF. The DNA for the CDR3 is TGTGCCAGCAGCTTGGGTCAATCAGGGGCGAGGAATTCACCCCTCCACTTT.

This clone was seen a handful of times. The chain is built from TRBV7-9 and TRBJ1-1; perhaps TRBD1 as D (6 bases). The CDR3 runs to 15 residues. Germline values: CDR1 SEHNR, CDR2 FQNEAQ (reference sequence). The V end was cut by 7 bases, the J end by 8 bases, with 23 bases between. This CDR3 is CASIAVDSPAGEAFF. In DNA form, the CDR3 reads TGTGCCAGCATTGCAGTGGACAGCCCGGCGGGCGAAGCTTTCTTT.

The sample holds a few counts of this clone. The chain employs TRBV6-4 and TRBJ2-2, with 9 bases fitting TRBD1. The J segment lost 7 bases and the V segment lost 3 bases, leaving 6 bases of the junction unmatched. The CDR3 sequence is 15 residues long. Germline CDR1 reads MRHNA; CDR2 reads SNTAGT. The DNA of the CDR3 is TGTGCCAGCAGTGAAGGGGACAGGGTCGGCGGGGAGCTGTTTTTT. It specifies CASSEGDRVGGELFF.

The chain links TRBV7-9 to TRBJ1-1, with 8 bases fitting TRBD1. CDR3 size: 15 residues. J was trimmed by 7 bases and V by 5 bases; bases with no gene match: 12. Germline V gene sequence: CDR1 SEHNR, CDR2 FQNEAQ (reference sequence). CDR3 DNA sequence: TGTGCCAGCAGCACATTAGGACAGGGCAAGGTTGAAGCTTTCTTT. Translated: CASSTLGQGKVEAFF.

This chain links TRBV5-1 with TRBJ2-1; the match to TRBD2 covers 7 bases. The germline gives CDR1 SGHRS, CDR2 YFSETQ. J was trimmed by 6 bases and V by 0 bases; bases with no gene match: 0. The CDR3 is 13 residues long. The CDR3 nucleotides read TGCGCCAGCAGCTTGGGGACTAGCAATGAGCAGTTCTTC. It yields the protein CASSLGTSNEQFF.